Listed below are T cell receptor beta chains from one sample, sequenced in a study of cytomegalovirus exposure and HLA in healthy donors. The data were produced by immunoSEQ multiplex PCR, yet TCRdb's version contains in-frame clones alone and is incomplete. The sample holds roughly 160,000 clones, around 79% seen once. Specimen: PBMCs. The receptors originated from a man aged 40-50 years in good health and CMV-seronegative. Both conserved end residues are part of each CDR3. D genes are given only for firm matches. Clone size is given for some rows only: seen once, a few or many times, or a class if the clone is expanded.

J gene	V gene	clone size	D gene	CDR3 DNA	CDR3 protein
TRBJ2-7	TRBV5-8	once	TRBD1	TGTGCCAGCAGCCAAGCCTACAGGGGATTGGGCTACGAGCAGTACTTC	CASSQAYRGLGYEQYF
TRBJ2-7	TRBV6-5	NA	TRBD2	TGTGCCAGCAGTCGACAGACTAGCGGGGATTACGAGCAGTACTTC	CASSRQTSGDYEQYF
TRBJ2-3	TRBV30	NA	TRBD2	TGTGCCTGGAGCCACTGGGGACTAGCTCGCGCTCAAGATACGCAGTATTTT	CAWSHWGLARAQDTQYF
TRBJ1-5	TRBV18	NA	NA	TGTGCCAGCTCACCGGGGCAGACGAGCAATCAGCCCCAGCATTTT	CASSPGQTSNQPQHF
TRBJ2-2	TRBV9	few	TRBD1	TGTGCCAGCAACTCCGGGACAGGGGCCACCGGGGAGCTGTTTTTT	CASNSGTGATGELFF
TRBJ1-6	TRBV2	NA	NA	TGTGCCAGCAGTTCAGGGATAAATTCACCCCTCCACTTT	CASSSGINSPLHF
TRBJ1-2	TRBV7-2	NA	NA	TGTGCCAGCAGCTTAGAAATAGGCGGCTATGGCTACACCTTC	CASSLEIGGYGYTF
TRBJ1-2	TRBV4-1	NA	NA	TGCGCCAGCAGCCAAGAACGGGCGGGTGGCTACACCTTC	CASSQERAGGYTF
TRBJ1-1	TRBV6-5	NA	NA	TGTGCCAGCAGCCTTAGAGGCGGGAACGCTGAAGCTTTCTTT	CASSLRGGNAEAFF
TRBJ2-7	TRBV7-7	NA	NA	TGTGCTAGCAGCTTAGGCAGATCCTACGAGCAGTACTTC	CASSLGRSYEQYF
TRBJ2-1	TRBV5-1	NA	NA	TGCGCCAGCAGCAGCTCCCGACAGTTTCCCACTGGGGGGGGGCATTACAATGAGCAGTTCTTC	CASSSSRQFPTGGGHYNEQFF
TRBJ1-1	TRBV4-3	NA	NA	TGCGCCAGCAGCCAAGATAGAGGCTTGGACACTGAAGCTTTCTTT	CASSQDRGLDTEAFF
TRBJ1-6	TRBV19	NA	NA	TGTGCCAGTAGTTCCGGTTGGGGGGAGACACCCCTCCACTTT	CASSSGWGETPLHF
TRBJ2-7	TRBV7-9	NA	NA	TGTGCCAGCAGCTCCGGACTGGGCTACGAGCAGTACTTC	CASSSGLGYEQYF
TRBJ2-4	TRBV5-1	few	NA	TGCGCCAGCGGAGATAAAGCGGACATTCAGTACTTC	CASGDKADIQYF
TRBJ1-2	TRBV7-9	NA	NA	TGTGCCAGCAGCGCCGAGGCATGGACTAACTATGGCTACACCTTC	CASSAEAWTNYGYTF
TRBJ2-2	TRBV9	NA	NA	TGTGCCAGCAGTCTTCGCGGGACCACCGGGGAGCTGTTTTTT	CASSLRGTTGELFF
TRBJ2-1	TRBV13	few	TRBD1	TGTGCCAGCAGAAAGGAGACAGGGGTCTTTTACAATGAGCAGTTCTTC	CASRKETGVFYNEQFF
TRBJ1-5	TRBV6-6	NA	TRBD1	TGTGCCAGCAGTTCCGAGGGGGCGATAGGCAATCAGCCCCAGCATTTT	CASSSEGAIGNQPQHF
TRBJ2-7	TRBV7-2	once	NA	TGTGCCAGCAGCTTTATACCAGGGCGGGGCGAGCAGTACTTC	CASSFIPGRGEQYF
TRBJ1-1	TRBV4-3	NA	NA	TGCGCCAGCAGTCACGGGGGGGGGATTACCCGTGAAGCTTTCTTT	CASSHGGGITREAFF
TRBJ2-7	TRBV5-1	NA	TRBD1	TGCGCCAGCAGCTTGGTTGGACAGGGGGACGAGCAGTACTTC	CASSLVGQGDEQYF
TRBJ1-6	TRBV9	NA	NA	TGTGCCAGCAACCCCGCGGGTAATTCACCCCTCCACTTT	CASNPAGNSPLHF
TRBJ2-1	TRBV6-6	NA	NA	TGTGCCAGCAAACGGGGGAAGAGCTCCTACAATGAGCAGTTCTTC	CASKRGKSSYNEQFF
TRBJ1-3	TRBV4-1	NA	NA	TGCGCCAGCAGCCAGGAGGGCTCAGCTGGAAACACCATATATTTT	CASSQEGSAGNTIYF
TRBJ1-1	TRBV30	NA	NA	TGTGCCTGGAGCACGAGGGTCGGACCCATGAACACTGAAGCTTTCTTT	CAWSTRVGPMNTEAFF
TRBJ1-2	TRBV11-2	NA	NA	TGTGCCAGCAGCGTGGACAGTAACTATGGCTACACCTTC	CASSVDSNYGYTF